This T cell receptor beta chain was captured in a study of identical twins (dated by TCRdb to 2016 to 2017). Study-level background: To test whether fetal clonotypes persist, this study deep-sequenced TCR alpha and beta repertoires from monozygotic twins, from unrelated adults of various ages, and from cord blood. Replicate twin experiments were performed at different times using different library preparation protocols to rule out contamination. Broader findings and caveats from the paper: Compared with coincidental sharing between unrelated individuals, out-of-frame TCR alpha sequences shared between twins showed an excess of sequences with low generation probability. The excess sharing between twins in beta out-of-frame sequences was weaker because fewer shared sequences reduced the signal-to-noise ratio. Because the same donors could not be followed over many years, conclusions were based on cross-sectional statistical analysis. Zero-insertion analyses could be partly confounded by invariant T cells such as MAIT and iNKT, although diverse VJ usage argued against such confounding for most clonotypes. Abundant cord blood beta clonotypes had fewer insertions, young adult naive repertoires showed a similar but weaker trend, and memory repertoires showed no such trend. In monozygotic twins, recombination models systematically underestimated out-of-frame TCR alpha sharing, but the models matched the sharing seen between unrelated individuals.

The receptor library was made with 5' RACE. The instrument given in TCRdb is Illumina HiSeq 2000. Template switching added a universal primer binding site, and the final cDNA carried a unique molecular identifier that allowed TCR cDNA molecules to be counted accurately. Specific primers in the conserved constant-segment region were used to synthesize first-strand cDNA for the TCR alpha and beta chains. To control for contamination, every cDNA library was double barcoded, receiving both a SMART-Mk sample barcode and Illumina barcodes. TruSeq adapter sequences, together with Illumina sample barcodes, were added in two successive PCR steps. Sequencing of the TCR alpha and beta cDNA libraries was done on the Illumina HiSeq platform using custom primers. Per the authors' processing: Unique molecular identifiers were extracted from raw reads with MiGEC, and CDR3 positions were determined with MiXCR. Recombination models were inferred per individual with the repgenHMM and IGoR tools using an EM algorithm. Shared clonotype analysis was performed with the tcR package in R, normalizing sharing by the product of cloneset sizes. To study raw recombination free of thymic and clonal selection effects, out-of-frame nonproductive sequences were analyzed. TCRdb applied fastp at Q25 and MiXCR to the public reads, then kept only in-frame beta chains. Identical CDR3 protein sequences are pooled into one entry, listed with their most common genes and DNA. What appears here as the V and J calls and clone size reflects TCRdb's work, not the paper's. The sample table records around 480,000 distinct CDR3 sequences; 12% to 15% of these occur just once. More than 0.5% of the sample is in the top ten clones.

The junction shows trimming of 2 bases on V and 5 bases on J, plus 10 bases between the germline ends. From a lookup of the germline V gene, CDR1 and CDR2 are KGHSH and LQKENI. The CDR3 holds 13 amino acids from the cysteine to the phenylalanine. Only CDR3 DNA remains: 39 bases, in frame from the first base. There are a few counts of this clonotype. What this receptor recognizes is not known. Base qualities are not at hand, and no much larger clone is one base apart. Every donor was a healthy Caucasian. The twin cohort consisted of three pairs of female monozygotic twins, all aged 18 to 29 years. Positive isolation kits from Invitrogen were used to isolate CD4+ and CD8+ T cell populations. The same data also contributed to another study, on yellow fever vaccine responses in identical twins. The second source states: The authors reported that the T cell response to vaccination in identical twins appeared partly convergent and partly personalized. Focusing on identical twins, the study followed the T cell clones that responded to the vaccine, and did so with precision.

The chain is made from TRBV18 and TRBJ2-7, with the identity of the D gene unclear. The specimen sequenced was CD4+ T cells sorted from blood. This receptor was obtained from a young woman in good health. The DNA is TGTGCCAGCTCACCAACCCACAACAACGAGCAGTACTTC. This yields the protein CASSPTHNNEQYF.